This TCR beta chain was recorded in a study of blood T cell repertoires in COVID-19. Study at large: COVID-19 samples from acute and convalescent phases originated in the United States, Italy and Spain. Sources were T cells, B-cell-depleted T cells, or PBMCs; the material itself was cDNA or gDNA.

Germline assignment: CDR1 SGHTA and CDR2 FQGTGA. V lost 0 bases, J lost 7 bases, and 6 bases stayed unmatched. This CDR3 spans 16 amino acids. Original analysis: Amplification of reference gene primers provided the estimated nucleated cell counts. Produced via immunoSEQ multiplex PCR; TCRdb's table is partial and in-frame only. V, J and clone size are those of that table, while D and trimming were read from the DNA. The table includes more than 85,000 clones, 85% detected once. The specimen was peripheral blood. The origin of this receptor is a man aged 45 to 65 with acute or convalescent COVID-19. The J gene is TRBJ2-1, the V gene TRBV7-3; 10 bases match TRBD2. The DNA for the CDR3 is TGTGCCAGCAGCTTAACCGCTAGCGGGGGAGCTAATGAGCAGTTCTTC. Its translation: CASSLTASGGANEQFF.